This section outlines one T cell receptor (beta chain) sequence together with its context. Antigen specificity is unknown. Germline V gene lookup returns CDR1 SGHVS and CDR2 FQNEAQ. V was trimmed by 5 bases and J by 6 bases, leaving 21 bases between them. The CDR3 covers 16 residues. This record belongs to a study of OX40 agonist ivuxolimab in advanced cancers. Findings and caveats of the study: Researchers did not determine the expanded peripheral T cells' antigen specificity.

Measured with immunoSEQ multiplex PCR; TCRdb has only the in-frame clones, and not every one. The sample has some 95,000 clones, about 91% seen once. The V gene is TRBV7-8, the J gene TRBJ2-3, with D perhaps TRBD1 or TRBD2 (5 bases each). Sequences were derived from CD4+ or CD8+ T cells sorted from blood, sampled in a trial of the OX40 agonist ivuxolimab. The receptor was derived from an adult with an advanced solid tumor such as melanoma, head and neck, liver or kidney cancer. Written as DNA, the CDR3 is TGTGCCAGCAGCCGCAACGGGGCGGATCCCCGCGATACGCAGTATTTT. This translates into CASSRNGADPRDTQYF.